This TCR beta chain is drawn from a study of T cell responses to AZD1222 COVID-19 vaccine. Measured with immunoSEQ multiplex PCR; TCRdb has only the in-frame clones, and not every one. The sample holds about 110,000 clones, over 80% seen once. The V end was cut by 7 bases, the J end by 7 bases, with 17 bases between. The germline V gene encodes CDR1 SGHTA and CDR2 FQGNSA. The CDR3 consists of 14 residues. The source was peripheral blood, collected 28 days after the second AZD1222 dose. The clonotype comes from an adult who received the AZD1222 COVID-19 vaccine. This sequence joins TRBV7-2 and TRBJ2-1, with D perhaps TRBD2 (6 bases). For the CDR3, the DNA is TGTGCCAGCACCTCCGGGGGTCTCGGAAATGAGCAGTTCTTC. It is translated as CASTSGGLGNEQFF.